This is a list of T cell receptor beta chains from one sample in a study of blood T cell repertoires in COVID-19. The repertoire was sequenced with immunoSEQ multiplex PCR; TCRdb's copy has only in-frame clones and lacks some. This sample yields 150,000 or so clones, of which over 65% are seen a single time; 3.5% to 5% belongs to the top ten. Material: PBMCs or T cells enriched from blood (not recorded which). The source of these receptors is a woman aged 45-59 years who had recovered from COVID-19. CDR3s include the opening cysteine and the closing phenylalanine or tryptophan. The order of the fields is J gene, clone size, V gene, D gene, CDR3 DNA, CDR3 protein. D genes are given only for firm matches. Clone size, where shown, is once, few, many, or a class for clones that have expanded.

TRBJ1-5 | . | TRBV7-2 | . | TGTGCCAGCAGCCTACAGGGAGGGAATCAGCCCCAGCATTTT | CASSLQGGNQPQHF
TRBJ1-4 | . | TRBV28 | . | TGTGCCAGCTGTTATCGGGGATACGGGAGAGGGGTAGGAGAAAAACTGTTTTTT | CASCYRGYGRGVGEKLFF
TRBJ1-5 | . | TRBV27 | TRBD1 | TGTGCCAGCAGGGGGACAGTAAGAAGGAATCAGCCCCAGCATTTT | CASRGTVRRNQPQHF
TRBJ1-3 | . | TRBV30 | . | TGTGCCTGGAGTGGGGACTCACTGAGAAACACCATATATTTT | CAWSGDSLRNTIYF
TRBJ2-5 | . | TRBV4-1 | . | TGCGCCAGCAGCCCTATAGAAAGTAAAGAGACCCAGTACTTC | CASSPIESKETQYF
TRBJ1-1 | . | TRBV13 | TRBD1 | TGTGCCAGCAGCGGCCGGGACAGACGGTCTTTCTTT | CASSGRDRRSFF
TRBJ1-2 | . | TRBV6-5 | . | TGTGCCAGCAGTCCAGCAGGGTATGGCTACACCTTC | CASSPAGYGYTF
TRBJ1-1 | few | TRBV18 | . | TGTGCCAGCTCACCTGCAGAATTTGAAGCTTTCTTT | CASSPAEFEAFF
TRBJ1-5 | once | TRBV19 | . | TGTGCCAGTAGTATAAGGCTCGAGGCACTCAATCAGCCCCAGCATTTT | CASSIRLEALNQPQHF
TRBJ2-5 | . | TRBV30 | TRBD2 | TGTGCCTGGAGCCGTTTCCGGACTAGCGGGGGCCAAGAGACCCAGTACTTC | CAWSRFRTSGGQETQYF
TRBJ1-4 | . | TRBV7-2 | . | TGTGCCAGCAGCCGGGACTCACAAAGATCTAATGAAAAACTGTTTTTT | CASSRDSQRSNEKLFF
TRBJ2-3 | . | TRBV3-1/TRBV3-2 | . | TGTGCCAGCAGCCAACAGGGCCAGGGGGATACGCAGTATTTT | CASSQQGQGDTQYF
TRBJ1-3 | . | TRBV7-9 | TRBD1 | TGTGCCAGCAGCGCGACAGGGGGCTACACCATATATTTT | CASSATGGYTIYF
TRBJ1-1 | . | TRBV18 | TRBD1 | TGTGCCAGCTCACCCCAGGGGGGTAGCACTGAAGCTTTCTTT | CASSPQGGSTEAFF
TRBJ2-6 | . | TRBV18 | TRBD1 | TGTGCCAGCTCACCCCAACAGGGGTCTGGGGCCAACGTCCTGACTTTC | CASSPQQGSGANVLTF
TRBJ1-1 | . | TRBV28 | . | TGTGCGACCCGGGAGAACACTGAAGCTTTCTTT | CATRENTEAFF
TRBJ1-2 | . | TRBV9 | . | TGTGCCAGCAGCGTAGGATCAGGGGCGGACTATGGCTACACCTTC | CASSVGSGADYGYTF
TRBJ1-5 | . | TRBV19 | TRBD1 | TGTGCCAGTAGGACGGACAGGGGAAGCAATCAGCCCCAGCATTTT | CASRTDRGSNQPQHF
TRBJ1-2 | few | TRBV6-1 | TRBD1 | TGTGCCAGCAGTGGCCGGGACAGGGAAAATAACTATGGCTACACCTTC | CASSGRDRENNYGYTF
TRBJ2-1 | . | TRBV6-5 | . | TGTGCCACCGAACGAGGGGGGGGGTACAATGAGCAGTTCTTC | CATERGGGYNEQFF
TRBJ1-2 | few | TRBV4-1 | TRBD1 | TGCGCCAGCAGCCAATCCACCGGGACAGGCATCGGCTACACCTTC | CASSQSTGTGIGYTF
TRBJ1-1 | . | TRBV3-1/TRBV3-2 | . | TGTGCCAGCAGCCGGAATCAGGGTGTAACTGAAGCTTTCTTT | CASSRNQGVTEAFF
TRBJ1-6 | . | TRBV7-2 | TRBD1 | TGTGCCAGCAGCCCCGGGACAGGAGGGTATTCACCCCTCCACTTT | CASSPGTGGYSPLHF
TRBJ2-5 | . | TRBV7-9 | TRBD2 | TGTGCCAGCAGCTTAGGGGCTAGCGGGGGCCGGGAGACCCAGTACTTC | CASSLGASGGRETQYF
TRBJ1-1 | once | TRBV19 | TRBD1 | TGTGCCAGTAGTCTACAGGGGGCGGGGAACACTGAAGCTTTCTTT | CASSLQGAGNTEAFF
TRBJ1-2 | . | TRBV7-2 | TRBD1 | TGTGCCAGCAGCTTCGACAGGGGGTACTCTGGCTACACCTTC | CASSFDRGYSGYTF
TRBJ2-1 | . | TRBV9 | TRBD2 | TGTGCCAGCAGCGTTAAACTAGCGGGAGGGCAGAATGAGCAGTTCTTC | CASSVKLAGGQNEQFF
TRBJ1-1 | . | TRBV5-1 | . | TGCGCCAGCAGCTTATCAAGCGGGGGCTCGAACACTGAAGCTTTCTTT | CASSLSSGGSNTEAFF
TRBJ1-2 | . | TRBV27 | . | TGTGCCAGCAGTCTCCCACCCCCCTTAGACAGACGGTATGGCTACACCTTC | CASSLPPPLDRRYGYTF
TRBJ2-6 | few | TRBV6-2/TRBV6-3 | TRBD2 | TGTGCCAGCAGTTGGGGGGGCTCTGGGGCCAACGTCCTGACTTTC | CASSWGGSGANVLTF
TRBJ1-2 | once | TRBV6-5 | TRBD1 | TGTGCCAGCAGTTACTCCGGGACAGGGTCGTATGGCTACACCTTC | CASSYSGTGSYGYTF
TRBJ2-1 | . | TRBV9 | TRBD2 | TGTGCCAGCAGCGTCGGGACTAGCTCTTACAATGAGCAGTTCTTC | CASSVGTSSYNEQFF
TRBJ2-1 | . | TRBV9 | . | TGTGCCAGCAGCTCTCACAATGAGCAGTTCTTC | CASSSHNEQFF
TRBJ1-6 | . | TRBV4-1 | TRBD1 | TGCGCCAGCAGCCAAGGGACAGGGGGGAGGTCACCCCTCCACTTT | CASSQGTGGRSPLHF
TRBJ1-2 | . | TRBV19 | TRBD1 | TGTGCCAGTAAGGGGACAGCATATGGCTACACCTTC | CASKGTAYGYTF
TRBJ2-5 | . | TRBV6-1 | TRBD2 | TGTGCCAGCAGTGAAGAGGGGCTAGCGGGGGCACCCCAGTACTTC | CASSEEGLAGAPQYF
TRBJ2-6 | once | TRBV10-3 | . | TGTGCCATCAGCCGGGACTCGGGGGGGGCCAACGTCCTGACTTTC | CAISRDSGGANVLTF
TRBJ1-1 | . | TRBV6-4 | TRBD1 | TGTGCCAGCAGTGACTTAGGGGACAGGGTCCCTGAAGCTTTCTTT | CASSDLGDRVPEAFF
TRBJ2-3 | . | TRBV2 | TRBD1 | TGTGCCAGCTGGAGGACAGGGGGCGGCACAGATACGCAGTATTTT | CASWRTGGGTDTQYF
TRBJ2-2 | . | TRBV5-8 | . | TGTGCCAGCAGCGCCGACTTTGCGAACACCGGGGAGCTGTTTTTT | CASSADFANTGELFF
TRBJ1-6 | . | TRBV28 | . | TGTGCCAGCAGTTTTTGGAGGGGCGTAAATTCACCCCTCCACTTT | CASSFWRGVNSPLHF
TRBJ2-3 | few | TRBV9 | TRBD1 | TGTGCCAGCAGCGCCGACAGGGGGCAAACAGATACGCAGTATTTT | CASSADRGQTDTQYF
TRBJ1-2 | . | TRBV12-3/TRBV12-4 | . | TGTGCCAGCAGTTTCCTAGCTAACTATGGCTACACCTTC | CASSFLANYGYTF
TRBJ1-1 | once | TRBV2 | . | TGTGCCAGCAGTACTGCGGGGACTGAAGCTTTCTTT | CASSTAGTEAFF
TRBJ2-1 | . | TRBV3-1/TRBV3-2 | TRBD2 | TGTGCCAGCAGCCAAGATTTGGGACTAGCGGGATATGAGCAGTTCTTC | CASSQDLGLAGYEQFF
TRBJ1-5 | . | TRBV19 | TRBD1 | TGTGCCAGTCGGACAGGATTGATGTTGCATTTT | CASRTGLMLHF
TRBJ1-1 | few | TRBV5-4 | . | TGTGCCAGCAGCCAAAGACAGATGAACACTGAAGCTTTCTTT | CASSQRQMNTEAFF
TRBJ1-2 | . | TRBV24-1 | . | TGTGCCACCAGTGATTCGGGTTATGGCTACACCTTC | CATSDSGYGYTF
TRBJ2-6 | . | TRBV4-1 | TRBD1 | TGCGCCAGCAGCCACGAAACAGGGGGCTCTGGGGCCAACGTCCTGACTTTC | CASSHETGGSGANVLTF
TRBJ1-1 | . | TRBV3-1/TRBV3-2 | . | TGTGCCAGCAGCCAAGATGCCCCCGGGGGAAATGAAGCTTTCTTT | CASSQDAPGGNEAFF
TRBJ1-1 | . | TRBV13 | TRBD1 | TGTGCCAGCAGACTAGGGGGCAGGGTCACTACCTGGGGAGCTTTCTTT | CASRLGGRVTTWGAFF